Shown below are 28 T cell receptor beta chains from a single sample sequenced in a study of blood T cell repertoires in COVID-19. The assay was immunoSEQ multiplex PCR, and TCRdb's table has in-frame clones only and misses some. Altogether over 100,000 clones are present, over 75% being singletons, with the ten largest covering 11%. Sequenced input: peripheral blood. All receptors come from an elderly man with acute or convalescent COVID-19.

The chain combines TRBV29-1 with TRBJ2-7, with unresolved D. The CDR3 has 12 amino acids. Germline V gene sequence: CDR1 SQVTM, CDR2 ANQGSEA. Trimming cost V 3 bases and J 6 bases, with 12 bases left between them. CDR3 DNA sequence: TGCAGCGTTGACGTGGCAGTTGGCGAGCAGTACTTC. It translates to CSVDVAVGEQYF.

V gene TRBV19 combines with J gene TRBJ2-7, with 7 bases aligning to TRBD1. Per germline, CDR1 LNHDA and CDR2 SQIVND (reference sequence). The CDR3 consists of 14 residues. J was trimmed by 5 bases and V by 5 bases; bases with no gene match: 9. The CDR3 reads CASSRAGGRDEQYF. Here the CDR3 DNA reads TGTGCCAGTAGTCGGGCAGGGGGAAGGGACGAGCAGTACTTC.

This chain joins TRBV18 and TRBJ1-2; D may be TRBD1 (6 bases). Trimming pared 0 bases from V and 8 bases from J, leaving 13 bases between. Germline values: CDR1 KGHSH, CDR2 LQKENI. This CDR3 contains 14 residues. The CDR3 loop reads CASSPPVGGRGYTF. CDR3 DNA: TGTGCCAGCTCACCACCCGTCGGGGGGCGAGGCTACACCTTC.

This chain links TRBV9 with TRBJ2-3; tentatively, D is TRBD2 (5 bases). The germline CDR1 and CDR2 sequences are SGDLS and YYNGEE. This CDR3 is 15 amino acids long. The V end lost 0 bases, the J end lost 4 bases, and 12 bases lay between the germline ends. The CDR3 loop reads CASSVGRSEADTQYF. The DNA for the CDR3 is TGTGCCAGCAGCGTAGGGAGGTCGGAGGCAGATACGCAGTATTTT.

This chain links TRBV7-2 with TRBJ1-2; possibly TRBD1 for D (5 bases). V was shortened by 5 bases and J by 6 bases, with 31 bases between the two germline ends. Germline values: CDR1 SGHTA, CDR2 FQGNSA. This CDR3 comprises 19 residues. Here the CDR3 DNA reads TGTGCCAGCAGCCCACTTGAGTGGGGGGTCCCTTCGGATCGGAATGGCTACACCTTC. Protein sequence: CASSPLEWGVPSDRNGYTF.

The J gene is TRBJ2-3, the V gene TRBV11-2, with D perhaps TRBD1 (7 bases). The CDR3 totals 14 residues. Germline-derived CDR1 and CDR2 are SGHAT and FQNNGV. Trimming left V 2 bases short and J 4 bases short, with 10 bases between. The CDR3 bases are TGTGCCAGCAGCTTACAGGGGGGCGCAGATACGCAGTATTTT. The encoded protein is CASSLQGGADTQYF.

This clone came up once. This sequence joins TRBV9 and TRBJ1-4; D may be TRBD1 (6 bases). The germline gives CDR1 SGDLS, CDR2 YYNGEE. The V end was cut by 4 bases, the J end by 4 bases, with 14 bases between. CDR3 length: 15 amino acids. CDR3 region: CASSPPGVDNEKLFF. In nucleotides, the CDR3 is TGTGCCAGCAGCCCGCCAGGGGTGGATAATGAAAAACTGTTTTTT.

V is TRBV11-2 and J is TRBJ1-1; no definite D call. The V end lost 5 bases, the J end lost 1 base, and 8 bases lay between the germline ends. CDR1 is SGHAT, CDR2 FQNNGV, per germline. The CDR3 is 13 residues long. The DNA of the CDR3 is TGTGCCAGCAGCCTAGGGAGGAACACTGAAGCTTTCTTT. Encoded protein: CASSLGRNTEAFF.

The V call is TRBV3-1 (or the pseudogene TRBV3-2), the J call TRBJ1-3; no clear D. The CDR3 has 14 residues. The V end was cut by 3 bases, the J end by 1 base, with 7 bases between. Per germline, CDR1 LGHDT and CDR2 YNNKEL (reference sequence). The CDR3 loop is CASSHGRSGNTIYF. The CDR3 DNA is TGTGCCAGCAGCCATGGCAGGTCTGGAAACACCATATATTTT.

This clone was detected a few times. The chain links TRBV6-5 to TRBJ2-7; 13 nucleotides align to TRBD2. V was pared by 0 bases and J by 3 bases, with 2 bases of the junction left unmatched. CDR3 length: 16 residues. Per germline, CDR1 MNHEY and CDR2 SVGAGI. The DNA for the CDR3 is TGTGCCAGCAGTTACTCGAGACTAGCGGGAGGCTACGAGCAGTACTTC. Its translation is CASSYSRLAGGYEQYF.

This chain joins TRBV10-3 and TRBJ1-1, with TRBD1 identical over 7 bases. V shed 5 bases and J 3 bases; nucleotides not matched to a gene: 0. This CDR3 spans 12 amino acids. Looked up from germline, CDR1 is ENHRY and CDR2 is SYGVKD. For the CDR3, the DNA is TGTGCCATCAGTACAGGGGACACTGAAGCTTTCTTT. Protein: CAISTGDTEAFF.

This sequence joins TRBV5-5 and TRBJ2-1, with D possibly matching TRBD1 (5 bases). The CDR3 has 14 residues. V was shortened by 1 base and J by 5 bases, with 10 bases between the two germline ends. Germline V gene sequence: CDR1 SGHKS, CDR2 YYEKEE (reference sequence). DNA for the CDR3: TGTGCCAGCAGCTTGTCGCAGGGCAACAATGAGCAGTTCTTC. It translates to CASSLSQGNNEQFF.

CDR3 nucleotide sequence: TGTGCCAGCGGCCGATCGGGACAGGGAACTTACGAGCAGTACTTC. It translates to CASGRSGQGTYEQYF. The rearrangement uses TRBV6-5 and TRBJ2-7; 9 bases are a match to TRBD1. Trimming at V came to 8 bases and at J to 4 bases, leaving 12 bases not matched to a gene. The germline V gene encodes CDR1 MNHEY and CDR2 SVGAGI. The CDR3 has 15 amino acids.

This chain links TRBV7-2 with TRBJ2-7; the D gene is possibly TRBD1 (6 bases). Deletions cut 1 base from V and 4 bases from J, with 14 bases between. This CDR3 is built from 15 residues. Germline-derived CDR1 and CDR2 are SGHTA and FQGNSA. The CDR3 is CASSLVAGAQYEQYF. CDR3 DNA sequence: TGTGCCAGCAGCTTAGTGGCAGGGGCGCAGTACGAGCAGTACTTC.

The V and J genes are TRBV18 and TRBJ2-7; TRBD2 agrees at 7 bases. The CDR3 extends over 15 amino acids. The germline gives CDR1 KGHSH, CDR2 LQKENI. V was clipped by 4 bases and J by 7 bases; unmatched bases: 13. The CDR3 is CASSQSGRVLREQYF. For the CDR3, the DNA is TGTGCCAGCTCACAGTCGGGGAGGGTCCTGAGAGAGCAGTACTTC.

This chain links TRBV7-9 with TRBJ1-3; 7 bases line up with TRBD1. V was clipped by 4 bases and J by 4 bases; unmatched bases: 4. Per the germline V gene, CDR1 is SEHNR and CDR2 is FQNEAQ (reference sequence). The CDR3 is made up of 14 amino acids. In DNA form, the CDR3 reads TGTGCCAGCAGCTGGGGACAGACAGGAAACACCATATATTTT. Residues: CASSWGQTGNTIYF.

This clone has just one count. The chain employs TRBV19 and TRBJ1-3, with TRBD1 identical over 7 bases. V shed 5 bases, J shed 1 base, and the junction held 5 bases outside the gene matches. Germline V gives CDR1 LNHDA, CDR2 SQIVND (reference sequence). The CDR3 is 15 amino acids. CDR3 residues: CASSPGQASGNTIYF. As DNA, the CDR3 is TGTGCCAGTAGTCCCGGACAGGCGTCTGGAAACACCATATATTTT.

The genes are TRBV28 and TRBJ1-4; tentatively, D is TRBD1 (6 bases). The CDR3 runs to 14 residues. Germline CDR1 and CDR2: MDHEN and SYDVKM. Trimming took off 11 bases at V and 3 bases at J, with 16 bases between the two ends. Written as DNA, the CDR3 is TGTGCCGTCTCCACAGGGTCCCCTAATGAAAAACTGTTTTTT. It yields the protein CAVSTGSPNEKLFF.

This chain joins TRBV19 and TRBJ1-5, with TRBD1 matching over 9 bases. CDR1 and CDR2 from the germline V gene are LNHDA and SQIVND (reference sequence). The CDR3 loop spans 15 amino acids. The V gene end was trimmed by 6 bases and the J gene end by 6 bases; junction bases not matched to a gene: 9. The CDR3 nucleotides are TGTGCCAGTAGAGAAGAAACAGGGGGCTTTCAGCCCCAGCATTTT. Protein sequence: CASREETGGFQPQHF.

The CDR3 bases are TGTGCCAGCAGTTCCTACCTAAGACAGGGAGTGGAAAAACTGTTTTTT. Encoded protein: CASSSYLRQGVEKLFF. The chain joins TRBV6-2 or TRBV6-3 to TRBJ1-4; 7 nucleotides line up with TRBD1. The CDR3 runs to 16 residues. CDR1 and CDR2 (germline): MNHEY, SVGEGT. V shed 4 bases, J shed 8 bases, and the junction held 13 bases outside the gene matches.

V gene TRBV10-3 combines with J gene TRBJ1-4, with 9 bases that match TRBD1. The V gene end was trimmed by 6 bases and the J gene end by 1 base; junction bases not matched to a gene: 0. Looked up from germline, CDR1 is ENHRY and CDR2 is SYGVKD. The CDR3 loop spans 14 amino acids. The CDR3 loop reads CAIRDRGTNEKLFF. The DNA of the CDR3 is TGTGCCATCAGGGACAGGGGAACTAATGAAAAACTGTTTTTT.

The chain carries TRBV5-1 and TRBJ2-7, with D possibly being TRBD2 (6 bases). With 2 bases removed from V and 4 bases from J, the gap between germline ends came to 16 bases. Germline V lookup: CDR1 SGHRS, CDR2 YFSETQ. The CDR3 runs to 15 residues. CDR3 nucleotide sequence: TGCGCCAGCAGCTTATTGGTAGCGGCGGGGTACGAGCAGTACTTC. Residues: CASSLLVAAGYEQYF.

This clone was seen a handful of times. The V gene is TRBV4-2, the J gene TRBJ1-5; 9 bases are shared with TRBD1. J lost 3 bases, V lost 1 base, and 7 bases had no gene match. CDR1 is LGHNA and CDR2 is YNFKEQ in the germline V gene. The CDR3 contains 17 residues. The CDR3 DNA reads as TGTGCCAGCAGCCAAGTTCGGACAGGGGAGAACAATCAGCCCCAGCATTTT. This translates into CASSQVRTGENNQPQHF.

V and J are TRBV11-2 and TRBJ1-1; 12 positions match TRBD1. The junction had 5 bases not matched to a gene; V was cut back by 2 bases and J by 4 bases. The CDR3 covers 16 residues. The V gene's germline CDR1 is SGHAT and CDR2 FQNNGV. The CDR3: CASSLIGTGGLTEAFF. The DNA of the CDR3 is TGTGCCAGCAGCTTAATAGGGACAGGGGGCCTCACTGAAGCTTTCTTT.

This clone was seen a few times. The chain employs TRBV28 and TRBJ1-2, with D perhaps TRBD1 (5 bases). The CDR3 sequence is 11 residues long. In germline, CDR1 is MDHEN, CDR2 SYDVKM. Trimming took 5 bases from V and 8 from J, leaving 9 bases between them. This chain's CDR3 is CASSPTGGYTF. The CDR3 DNA reads as TGTGCCAGCAGTCCTACAGGAGGCTACACCTTC.

This rearrangement joins TRBV12-5 to TRBJ2-7, with 11 bases that match TRBD1. V was pared by 2 bases and J by 4 bases, with 4 bases of the junction left unmatched. Germline assignment: CDR1 LGHNT and CDR2 FRNRAP. The CDR3 has 15 amino acids. The CDR3 bases are TGTGCTAGTGGTTTGTGGGACAGGGGGGCGTACGAGCAGTACTTC. It codes for CASGLWDRGAYEQYF. The complete variable domain, with remaining parts taken from reference TRBV12-5 and TRBJ2-7, reads DARVTQTPRHKVTEMGQEVTMRCQPILGHNTVFWYRQTMMQGLELLAYFRNRAPLDDSGMPKDRFSAEMPDATLATLKIQPSEPRDSAVYFCASGLWDRGAYEQYFGPGTRLTVT.

The V and J genes are TRBV7-9 and TRBJ1-3; perhaps TRBD1 as D (5 bases). The CDR3 sequence is 17 residues long. V was pared by 2 bases and J by 0 bases, with 14 bases between. CDR1 and CDR2 (germline): SEHNR, FQNEAQ (reference sequence). The CDR3, as DNA: TGTGCCAGCAGCTTATCGATGACAGCGAGCTCTGGAAACACCATATATTTT. Amino acids: CASSLSMTASSGNTIYF. The complete variable domain, with remaining parts taken from reference TRBV7-9 and TRBJ1-3, reads DTGVSQNPRHKITKRGQNVTFRCDPISEHNRLYWYRQTLGQGPEFLTYFQNEAQLEKSRLLSDRFSAERPKGSFSTLEIQRTEQGDSAMYLCASSLSMTASSGNTIYFGEGSWLTVV.

The chain uses TRBV5-6 and TRBJ2-5, with D uncertain. Trimming removed 0 bases at V and 1 base at J, with 4 bases between. Looked up from germline, CDR1 is SGHDT and CDR2 is YYEEEE. The CDR3 loop spans 13 amino acids. The DNA of the CDR3 is TGTGCCAGCAGCTTGGGCGTCCAAGAGACCCAGTACTTC. Residues: CASSLGVQETQYF.